These 21 T cell receptor beta chains share one sample of origin, sequenced in a study of blood T cell repertoires in COVID-19. Assay used: immunoSEQ multiplex PCR; TCRdb lists only in-frame clones, some missing. The sample holds 290,000 or so clones, around 90% seen once. The sequenced material came from PBMCs or T cells enriched from blood (not recorded which). Receptors were obtained from a woman in her thirties who had recovered from COVID-19.

The V gene is TRBV30, the J gene TRBJ2-1; weak D call: TRBD1 (6 bases). Per germline, CDR1 GTSNPN and CDR2 SVGIG (reference sequence). The V end lost 5 bases, the J end lost 0 bases, and 11 bases lay between the germline ends. This CDR3 contains 14 residues. The CDR3 coding sequence is TGTGCCTGGGTGGGGGCGGACTCCTACAATGAGCAGTTCTTC. This encodes CAWVGADSYNEQFF.

The CDR3 DNA reads as TGCGCCAGCAGCTGGCAGATCGGGGAGCTGTTTTTT. It translates to CASSWQIGELFF. The chain is built from TRBV5-1 and TRBJ2-2; D not resolved. This CDR3 region has 12 residues. The V and J ends lost 3 bases and 7 bases respectively, with 7 bases between them. Germline V lookup: CDR1 SGHRS, CDR2 YFSETQ.

This clone was recorded once. The genes are TRBV5-6 and TRBJ2-5; D gene unclear. Germline loops: CDR1 SGHDT, CDR2 YYEEEE. The CDR3 is 13 amino acids. The V end was cut by 0 bases, the J end by 1 base, with 4 bases between. The CDR3 loop is CASSLGAQETQYF. DNA of the CDR3: TGTGCCAGCAGCTTGGGGGCCCAAGAGACCCAGTACTTC.

V usage is TRBV18 and J usage is TRBJ2-3; D gene unclear. The CDR3 runs to 15 residues. Trimming left V 3 bases short and J 0 bases short, with 10 bases between. Germline V gene data show CDR1 as KGHSH and CDR2 as LQKENI. The CDR3 sequence is CASSPVWASTDTQYF. In DNA, the CDR3 is TGTGCCAGCTCACCCGTTTGGGCCAGCACAGATACGCAGTATTTT.

This clone came up once. The chain carries TRBV5-1 and TRBJ1-4; 10 bases fit TRBD1. In germline, CDR1 is SGHRS, CDR2 YFSETQ. The length of the CDR3 is 19 residues. V shed 0 bases, J shed 1 base, and the junction held 9 bases outside the gene matches. The CDR3: CASSLAGDRGRRTNEKLFF. As DNA, the CDR3 is TGCGCCAGCAGCTTGGCTGGGGACAGGGGCCGGAGAACTAATGAAAAACTGTTTTTT.

The J gene is TRBJ2-5, the V gene TRBV6-5; 8 bases match TRBD2. Germline CDR1 and CDR2: MNHEY and SVGAGI. This CDR3 region has 16 residues. V was pared by 0 bases and J by 3 bases, with 6 bases of the junction left unmatched. CDR3 in amino acids: CASSYSPSGSKETQYF. The CDR3 DNA reads as TGTGCCAGCAGTTACTCCCCCAGCGGGAGTAAAGAGACCCAGTACTTC.

The CDR3 DNA is TGTGCCAGCAGTTTGTGGACAGGGAACACTGAAGCTTTCTTT. It yields the protein CASSLWTGNTEAFF. V and J are TRBV11-1 and TRBJ1-1; 7 bases are a match to TRBD1. The CDR3 totals 14 residues. With 6 bases clipped from V and 1 base from J, the junction kept 5 bases outside the gene matches. In germline, CDR1 is SGHAT, CDR2 FQDESV (reference sequence).

This chain joins TRBV7-2 and TRBJ2-1; 7 bases are shared with TRBD2. The CDR3 has 14 residues. V gave up 1 base and J gave up 9 bases; unmatched junction bases: 6. CDR1 and CDR2 from the germline V gene are SGHTA and FQGNSA. The chain's CDR3 is CASSLEFLAAEQFF. The CDR3 DNA reads TGTGCCAGCAGCTTAGAGTTTCTAGCGGCTGAGCAGTTCTTC.

This clone was counted a few times. This sequence joins TRBV30 and TRBJ2-3; 7 bases fit TRBD2. J was trimmed by 2 bases and V by 0 bases; bases with no gene match: 5. Germline CDR1 GTSNPN, CDR2 SVGIG (reference sequence). The CDR3 runs 15 residues. As DNA, the CDR3 is TGTGCCTGGAGTGTAAGGGACTATCCCACAGATACGCAGTATTTT. Protein product: CAWSVRDYPTDTQYF.

The genes are TRBV5-4 and TRBJ1-1; TRBD1 agrees at 8 bases. The CDR3 is 15 amino acids. V lost 4 bases and J lost 4; bases outside the gene matches: 9. Germline CDR1 SGHNT, CDR2 YYREEE (reference sequence). The CDR3 nucleotides are TGTGCCAGCAGCGACAGGGGCCGGAGGGCCACTGAAGCTTTCTTT. Translated: CASSDRGRRATEAFF.

This chain uses TRBV28 with TRBJ2-5; possible D gene TRBD1, 5 bases. Trimming shortened V by 7 bases and J by 2 bases, and 11 bases separated the two germline ends. The length of the CDR3 is 13 residues. Looked up from germline, CDR1 is MDHEN and CDR2 is SYDVKM. The CDR3 loop is CASKPPGQETQYF. The CDR3, as DNA: TGTGCCAGCAAACCCCCAGGGCAAGAGACCCAGTACTTC.

The chain carries TRBV29-1 and TRBJ2-7; D may be TRBD2 (7 bases). Germline CDR1 reads SQVTM; CDR2 reads ANQGSEA. The CDR3 length is 19 residues. V was cut by 0 bases and J by 2 bases, with 26 bases left in between. Written as DNA, the CDR3 is TGCAGCGTTGAAGATGGGGGCGGGAGCCTCAGAAGGATTGCCTACGAGCAGTACTTC. It yields the protein CSVEDGGGSLRRIAYEQYF.

This clone showed up just a few times. This chain links TRBV18 with TRBJ2-7; 9 bases are a match to TRBD2. The CDR3 runs 17 residues. Unmatched junction bases numbered 18, after V lost 6 bases and J lost 6 bases. From germline, CDR1 is KGHSH and CDR2 LQKENI. CDR3 nucleotides: TGTGCCAGCTCTCCTCCCCGGGGACGGACTAGCGTAACCGAGCAGTACTTC. Translation: CASSPPRGRTSVTEQYF.

This clone was seen a single time. The germline gene is not matched at one end of the junction; a read error may be the cause. This chain joins TRBV20-1 and TRBJ2-1, with a weak D call TRBD2 (6 bases). Per germline, CDR1 DFQATT and CDR2 SNEGSKA (reference sequence). The CDR3 is made up of 11 amino acids. CDR3 protein: CSARDGIAALF. CDR3 DNA sequence: TGCAGTGCTAGAGATGGAATAGCGGCCCTCTTC.

The chain is built from TRBV19 and TRBJ2-7; the match to TRBD2 covers 11 bases. The J segment lost 6 bases and the V segment lost 3 bases, leaving 13 bases of the junction unmatched. This CDR3 comprises 17 residues. Germline values: CDR1 LNHDA, CDR2 SQIVND (reference sequence). The CDR3, as DNA: TGTGCCAGTAGTATTGGTAGCCTAGCGGGAGGAACTCGCGAGCAGTACTTC. Translating gives CASSIGSLAGGTREQYF.

The V and J genes are TRBV5-4 and TRBJ2-5; 9 bases agree with TRBD2. CDR3 length equals 17 residues. The V and J ends lost 5 bases and 4 bases, in that order; junction bases with no gene match: 15. Germline V lookup: CDR1 SGHNT, CDR2 YYREEE (reference sequence). The CDR3 nucleotides are TGTGCCAGCAGGGTCGGGGCGGGAGGGCCATCAGGAGAGACCCAGTACTTC. It is translated as CASRVGAGGPSGETQYF.

This clone was picked up a small number of times. The chain recombines TRBV6-4 with TRBJ2-2; 9 bases agree with TRBD1. Losses at the gene ends were 3 bases for V and 4 bases for J; bases not matched to a gene: 3. Looked up from germline, CDR1 is MRHNA and CDR2 is SNTAGT. This CDR3 has 15 amino acids. CDR3: CASSEQGASTGELFF. The CDR3 region has the DNA TGTGCCAGCAGTGAACAGGGGGCGAGCACCGGGGAGCTGTTTTTT.

This clone was recorded once. This sequence joins TRBV10-3 and TRBJ2-5, with D tentatively TRBD2 (6 bases). V was clipped by 5 bases and J by 5 bases, with 15 bases between them. This CDR3 region has 14 residues. The V gene's germline CDR1 is ENHRY and CDR2 SYGVKD. In DNA, the CDR3 is TGTGCCATCAGTACAAGCGGGCTGGGCGAGACCCAGTACTTC. Translation gives CAISTSGLGETQYF.

V is TRBV7-2 and J is TRBJ1-2, with D possibly TRBD1 on 6 matching bases. Trimming took off 0 bases at V and 2 bases at J, with 13 bases between the two ends. The CDR3 contains 16 residues. Germline V CDR1 and CDR2: SGHTA, FQGNSA. CDR3 in amino acids: CASSLAQGRRNYGYTF. The CDR3 coding sequence is TGTGCCAGCAGCTTAGCCCAGGGGAGAAGGAACTATGGCTACACCTTC.

The V and J genes are TRBV7-2 and TRBJ2-7; 7 nucleotides agree with TRBD1. The junction had 2 bases not matched to a gene; V was cut back by 5 bases and J by 7 bases. The CDR3 is 11 amino acids. Per the germline V gene, CDR1 is SGHTA and CDR2 is FQGNSA. CDR3 sequence: CASSEQGEQYF. Written as DNA, the CDR3 is TGTGCCAGCAGCGAACAGGGGGAGCAGTACTTC.

The genes are TRBV7-6 and TRBJ1-6; TRBD1 might be the D (5 bases). Trimming took 7 bases from V and 2 from J, leaving 12 bases between them. The CDR3 extends over 15 amino acids. The V gene's germline CDR1 is SGHVS and CDR2 FNYEAQ. The CDR3 protein is CASIPDRPYNSPLHF. CDR3 in DNA: TGTGCCAGCATACCTGACAGACCCTATAATTCACCCCTCCACTTT.